A single sample gave rise to the 9 T cell receptor beta chains below, sequenced in a study of OX40 agonist ivuxolimab in advanced cancers. TCRdb's copy holds only in-frame clones and misses some; the assay was immunoSEQ multiplex PCR. This sample carries tens of thousands of clones, about 87% of them seen once, and the ten largest clones take about 0.57%. Sequences were derived from CD4+ or CD8+ T cells sorted from blood, sampled in a trial of the OX40 agonist ivuxolimab. These receptor sequences come from an adult with an advanced solid tumor such as melanoma, head and neck, liver or kidney cancer.

This chain links TRBV4-1 with TRBJ2-3; D gene uncertain. V lost 0 bases to trimming and J lost 10 bases, with 11 bases between them. The CDR3 spans 13 residues. CDR1 is MGHRA, CDR2 YSYEKL, per germline. CDR3 sequence reads: CASSQDEDLPQYF. The CDR3 DNA sequence: TGCGCCAGCAGCCAAGACGAGGATCTCCCGCAGTATTTT.

The chain links TRBV6-1 to TRBJ1-5; no firm D call. The CDR3 length is 14 residues. CDR1 and CDR2 (germline): MNHNS, SASEGT. V was shortened by 8 bases and J by 0 bases, with 11 bases between the two germline ends. CDR3 coding DNA: TGTGCCAGCGCTTCCCGGGTTAGCAATCAGCCCCAGCATTTT. Its protein product is CASASRVSNQPQHF.

The chain joins TRBV28 to TRBJ2-6; D call uncertain. V dropped 6 bases and J dropped 0 bases, with 15 bases sitting between them. This CDR3 comprises 17 residues. The germline gives CDR1 MDHEN, CDR2 SYDVKM. The CDR3 sequence: CASSPWSFSSGANVLTF. CDR3 bases: TGTGCCAGCAGCCCTTGGAGTTTTAGCTCTGGGGCCAACGTCCTGACTTTC.

V usage is TRBV28 and J usage is TRBJ1-5; D might be TRBD1 (6 bases). The V gene's germline CDR1 is MDHEN and CDR2 SYDVKM. The CDR3 runs 18 residues. V was cut by 6 bases and J by 5 bases, with 26 bases left in between. CDR3: CASSPPGRGTGLDQPQHF. The CDR3 DNA follows: TGTGCCAGCAGCCCCCCGGGGAGGGGGACGGGGTTAGATCAGCCCCAGCATTTT.

Only one count was recorded for this clone. The chain recombines TRBV5-6 with TRBJ1-2; TRBD1 is a possible D gene (5 bases). The CDR3 sequence is 13 residues long. V lost 4 bases to trimming and J lost 8 bases, with 15 bases between them. Germline V CDR1 and CDR2: SGHDT, YYEEEE. The CDR3 region has the DNA TGTGCCAGCAGCATTGGGACTGGAGGGGGCTACACCTTC. Translating it yields CASSIGTGGGYTF.

CDR3 coding DNA: TGTGCCATCAGTGGATCGTCAGGGGCCGATAATTCACCCCTCCACTTT. Translation gives CAISGSSGADNSPLHF. This rearrangement joins TRBV10-3 to TRBJ1-6; a weak D match, TRBD1 (6 bases). V dropped 4 bases and J dropped 5 bases, with 15 bases sitting between them. Germline loops: CDR1 ENHRY, CDR2 SYGVKD. The CDR3 contains 16 residues.

The chain links TRBV30 to TRBJ1-1; D remains unclear. CDR3 size: 10 residues. Germline lookup yields CDR1 GTSNPN and CDR2 SVGIG (reference sequence). The V and J ends lost 0 bases and 10 bases respectively, with 6 bases between them. The CDR3 sequence is CAWSVRGAFF. CDR3 sequence (DNA): TGTGCCTGGAGTGTACGTGGAGCTTTCTTT.

The chain links TRBV5-5 to TRBJ1-6, with a tentative D call TRBD1 (6 bases). Germline V gene sequence: CDR1 SGHKS, CDR2 YYEKEE (reference sequence). Trimming took off 4 bases at V and 5 bases at J, with 13 bases between the two ends. CDR3 length: 15 residues. The chain's CDR3 is CASSQGSADNSPLHF. The CDR3 bases are TGTGCCAGCAGCCAGGGGTCGGCGGATAATTCACCCCTCCACTTT.

This chain joins TRBV30 and TRBJ2-5; D gene ambiguous. Germline CDR1 reads GTSNPN; CDR2 reads SVGIG (reference sequence). The CDR3 sequence is 15 residues long. V was clipped by 4 bases and J by 1 base, with 16 bases between them. DNA of the CDR3: TGTGCCTGGAACGGTCAGGCCACACTCCAAGAGACCCAGTACTTC. It is translated as CAWNGQATLQETQYF.